This TCR beta chain was sequenced during a study of T cell responses to AZD1222 COVID-19 vaccine (dated by TCRdb to the early 2020s). Study-wide context: Because spike-specific TCR depth and breadth did not differ between the two schedules, AZD1222 recipients who got a second dose at roughly 4 weeks were pooled with those who got a second dose at roughly 12 weeks. TCR sequencing was performed for over 230 trial participants, of whom about 200 were given two doses of AZD1222 and about 25 were given two doses of MenACWY control vaccine. Trial participants were enrolled by age into 18-55, 56-69 and 70-plus year subgroups, with about 150, 28 and 57 TCR-sequenced participants respectively. General findings and caveats noted by the study authors: Vaccine-associated CD4 TCRs spanned the whole spike protein, with dominant responses in regions 160-218 and 743-854. Participants were mostly white British and included more females than males, and it was suggested by the authors that clonal diversity may have been underestimated. No day 14 peak-response samples were available, so repertoires were characterized only after the peak T cell response. Only five or six AZD1222 recipients were SARS-CoV-2 seropositive at baseline, limiting conclusions about previously exposed vaccinees. Spike-specific TCR breadth and depth rose significantly after two AZD1222 doses compared with day 0 and with MenACWY recipients. The 56-69-year group was small, and its depth increase did not reach significance, likely because of low power. Nearly half of unique spike-specific TCRs reportedly recognized epitopes outside regions mutated in the B.1.351 and B.1.1.7 variants.

The CDR3 regions of human TCRbeta chains were analyzed by immunosequencing. The authors' analysis ran thus. Repertoire TCRs were checked for matches against a reference library of SARS-CoV-2-specific TCRs that had been generated using the MIRA antigen-specificity platform. Breadth meant the fraction of unique TCRs that were SARS-CoV-2-associated, whereas depth meant the fraction of total T cells that were SARS-CoV-2-associated. Using the MIRA data, each spike-specific TCR was assigned both to the spike region to which the TCR was reactive and to a CD4 or CD8 class. Log10-transformed breadth and depth values were compared by one-way ANOVA with Sidak's multiple comparisons tests. TCRdb's version of the immuneACCESS table is confined to in-frame rearrangements and falls short of the full clone set. An unresolved V gene accounts for under half of the shortfall where checked; the remainder is of unknown origin. The V and J calls and clone size were taken over from that table, and D and trimming were inferred from the DNA. The sample includes some 140,000 clones, with about 90% observed a single time. The top ten hold 1.5% to 2% of the sample.

For this clone: What antigen it recognizes has not been identified. No much larger clone exists at a distance of one base, and base qualities are not known.

The meaning of the sample's time point label: baseline before first vaccination. Vaccinee samples came from UK trials COV001 and COV002, including a single-blind randomized controlled phase 2/3 trial of AZD1222 (ChAdOx1 nCoV-19) in healthy adults. For TCRbeta chain sequencing, PBMC samples were collected from trial participants at day 0 and at day 28 after the second dose. The sequence came from an adult in good health. The starting material was peripheral blood, obtained on day 0 of AZD1222 vaccination.

The CDR3 region reads CASSLHQLNTEAFF. The bases read TGCGCCAGCAGCTTGCATCAGTTAAACACTGAAGCTTTCTTT. Rearrangement joined TRBV5-1 to TRBJ1-1, with the D gene not confidently named. CDR1 and CDR2 are read off the germline V gene as SGHRS and YFSETQ. The CDR3 runs 14 amino acids, cysteine and phenylalanine included. The read is trimmed to its CDR3 DNA, 42 bases read in frame from base 1. V and J are truncated by 1 base and 2 bases respectively, leaving an intervening sequence of 9 bases.